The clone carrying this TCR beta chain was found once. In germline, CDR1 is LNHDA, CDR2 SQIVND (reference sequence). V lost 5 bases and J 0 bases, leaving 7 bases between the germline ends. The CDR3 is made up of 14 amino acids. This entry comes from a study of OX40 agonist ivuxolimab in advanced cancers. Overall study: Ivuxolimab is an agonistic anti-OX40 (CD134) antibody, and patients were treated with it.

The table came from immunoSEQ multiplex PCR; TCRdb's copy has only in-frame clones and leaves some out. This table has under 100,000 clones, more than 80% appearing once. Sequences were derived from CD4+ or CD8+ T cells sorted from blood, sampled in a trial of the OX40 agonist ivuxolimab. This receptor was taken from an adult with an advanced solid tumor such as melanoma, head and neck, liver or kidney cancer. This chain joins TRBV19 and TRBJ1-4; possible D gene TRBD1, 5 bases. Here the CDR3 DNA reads TGTGCCAGTAGTCGGGGGGCAACTAATGAAAAACTGTTTTTT. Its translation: CASSRGATNEKLFF.